One sample yielded the 21 T cell receptor beta chains listed below, sequenced in a study of T-cell memory formation after mild COVID-19. Each CDR3 protein gets one entry after TCRdb re-called the 5' RACE reads with MiXCR. The table has under 350,000 distinct CDR3 sequences, about 17% seen once; the top ten hold roughly 24%. Input material: PBMCs or a T cell subset sorted from them (not recorded which). The receptors here all came from a man aged 18 to 30 who had mild COVID-19 (a few samples of this study predate the infection). Cell type and time point are not known.

This clonotype turned up a few times. This chain joins TRBV12-3 or TRBV12-4 and TRBJ1-6; 7 bases match TRBD1. The CDR3 contains 14 residues. V shed 8 bases, J shed 10 bases, and the junction held 11 bases outside the gene matches. The CDR3 loop is CASQFTGVRSPLHF. In DNA, the CDR3 is TGTGCCAGCCAATTCACAGGGGTGCGATCACCCCTCCACTTT.

The chain combines TRBV2 with TRBJ1-2; perhaps TRBD1 as D (6 bases). Germline assignment: CDR1 SNHLY and CDR2 FYNNEI. The ends were cut back, 4 bases at V and 1 base at J, with 10 bases in the middle. This CDR3 is built from 14 residues. The CDR3 DNA sequence: TGTGCCAGCAGTGCAGGGGTCGATAACTATGGCTACACCTTC. Amino acid sequence: CASSAGVDNYGYTF.

This sequence joins TRBV7-9 and TRBJ2-5, with 12 bases fitting TRBD2. J was trimmed by 1 base and V by 5 bases; bases with no gene match: 17. CDR1 and CDR2 (germline): SEHNR, FQNEAQ (reference sequence). The CDR3 spans 20 residues. The CDR3 reads CASSPLLRLAGEHSQETQYF. In DNA form, the CDR3 reads TGTGCCAGCAGCCCCCTCTTGAGACTAGCGGGGGAACACTCCCAAGAGACCCAGTACTTC. Full variable domain (rest looked up from reference TRBV7-9 and TRBJ2-5): DTGVSQNPRHKITKRGQNVTFRCDPISEHNRLYWYRQTLGQGPEFLTYFQNEAQLEKSRLLSDRFSAERPKGSFSTLEIQRTEQGDSAMYLCASSPLLRLAGEHSQETQYFGPGTRLLVL.

This clonotype was counted only a few times. The chain recombines TRBV6-6 with TRBJ2-3; 10 bases fit TRBD2. The CDR3 has 16 amino acids. Germline CDR1 and CDR2: MNHNY and SVGAGI (reference sequence). With 5 bases clipped from V and 0 bases from J, the junction kept 5 bases outside the gene matches. CDR3 nucleotide sequence: TGTGCCAGCAGTAAAGGACTAGCGGTTAGCACAGATACGCAGTATTTT. Protein sequence: CASSKGLAVSTDTQYF.

This clonotype was seen just once. This rearrangement joins TRBV5-1 to TRBJ1-2; 7 nucleotides line up with TRBD1. J was trimmed by 2 bases and V by 6 bases; bases with no gene match: 7. Germline CDR1 SGHRS, CDR2 YFSETQ. The CDR3 is 14 residues long. The CDR3 nucleotides are TGCGCCAGCACACCCCCGGGACAGAACTATGGCTACACCTTC. Protein sequence: CASTPPGQNYGYTF.

V gene TRBV4-2 combines with J gene TRBJ2-7; D might be TRBD2 (5 bases). Germline loops: CDR1 LGHNA, CDR2 YNFKEQ. The CDR3 length is 14 residues. Trimming removed 4 bases from V and 5 bases from J, with 15 bases in between. The CDR3 DNA reads as TGTGCCAGCAGCCCACCCGGGGTGGTCAACGAGCAGTACTTC. Protein: CASSPPGVVNEQYF.

This clonotype was counted a few times. The genes are TRBV4-3 and TRBJ2-1; maybe TRBD2 (5 bases). Germline-derived CDR1 and CDR2 are LGHNA and YSLEER. The CDR3 runs 17 residues. Trimming left V 0 bases short and J 7 bases short, with 19 bases between. This CDR3 is CASSQEGSPLSPNEQFF. Written as DNA, the CDR3 is TGCGCCAGCAGCCAAGAGGGGAGTCCGCTGTCGCCAAATGAGCAGTTCTTC.

V and J are TRBV12-3 or TRBV12-4 and TRBJ2-7; D not certain. V lost 3 bases to trimming and J lost 9 bases, with 15 bases between them. The CDR3 consists of 13 residues. The CDR3 sequence: CASSLLSGHGQYF. The CDR3 nucleotides are TGTGCCAGCAGTTTGTTATCCGGGCATGGGCAGTACTTC.

The chain employs TRBV7-2 and TRBJ1-5, with D tentatively TRBD1 (6 bases). Germline CDR1 is SGHTA and CDR2 is FQGNSA. CDR3 length: 16 residues. V lost 2 bases to trimming and J lost 0 bases, with 11 bases between them. This CDR3 reads CASSLIGQSSNQPQHF. The CDR3 DNA is TGTGCCAGCAGCTTAATAGGACAGTCTAGCAATCAGCCCCAGCATTTT.

This clonotype was seen more than once but under ten times. CDR3 protein: CASSSLGLAGFSTDTQYF. CDR3 sequence (DNA): TGCGCCAGCAGCTCCTTAGGACTAGCGGGGTTTAGCACAGATACGCAGTATTTT. The chain employs TRBV5-1 and TRBJ2-3; 12 nucleotides align to TRBD2. Losses at the gene ends were 3 bases for V and 0 bases for J; bases not matched to a gene: 8. The CDR3 is 18 residues long. Per the germline V gene, CDR1 is SGHRS and CDR2 is YFSETQ.

This clonotype was seen only a few times. The J gene is TRBJ2-2, the V gene TRBV7-6; D gene uncertain. The germline V gene has CDR1 SGHVS and CDR2 FNYEAQ. CDR3 length: 12 amino acids. Trimming removed 6 bases from V and 8 bases from J, with 10 bases in between. In DNA, the CDR3 is TGTGCCAGCAGGGCACCGAGGGGGGAGCTGTTTTTT. Its protein is CASRAPRGELFF.

This chain connects TRBV6-2 or TRBV6-3 to TRBJ1-1, with D possibly TRBD1 on 6 matching bases. Germline values: CDR1 MNHEY, CDR2 SVGEGT. The length of the CDR3 is 14 residues. The V end lost 5 bases, the J end lost 11 bases, and 21 bases lay between the germline ends. In nucleotides, the CDR3 is TGTGCCAGCAGTCCTCTTCTTGGGGGGCCGGTGGCTTTCTTT. Translating gives CASSPLLGGPVAFF.

The CDR3: CSASLRGENTIYF. CDR3 bases: TGCAGTGCTAGCCTCCGGGGAGAGAACACCATATATTTT. The rearrangement joins TRBV20-1 to TRBJ1-3; the D is unclear. CDR1 and CDR2 (germline): DFQATT, SNEGSKA (reference sequence). The CDR3 has 13 residues. The V end was cut by 3 bases, the J end by 7 bases, with 13 bases between.

J is TRBJ1-5 and V is TRBV25-1; 7 bases are a match to TRBD1. Trimming cost V 6 bases and J 4 bases; bases outside gene matches: 3. The CDR3 extends over 13 amino acids. Germline loops: CDR1 MGHDK, CDR2 SYGVNS. The CDR3 bases are TGTGCCAGCAGCGCAGGGGGAAATCAGCCCCAGCATTTT. Translated: CASSAGGNQPQHF.

This clonotype was counted between two and nine times. This chain links TRBV7-2 with TRBJ1-1; D gene ambiguous. The CDR3 sequence is 12 residues long. Germline-derived CDR1 and CDR2 are SGHTA and FQGNSA. Trimming took off 1 base at V and 6 bases at J, with 6 bases between the two ends. In DNA form, the CDR3 reads TGTGCCAGCAGCTTAGAAGCCGCTGAAGCTTTCTTT. Encoded protein: CASSLEAAEAFF.

The J gene is TRBJ2-2, the V gene TRBV7-6; 7 bases map to TRBD2. The V and J ends lost 0 bases and 5 bases, in that order; junction bases with no gene match: 3. The germline CDR1 and CDR2 sequences are SGHVS and FNYEAQ. The CDR3 loop spans 15 amino acids. CDR3 region: CASSLAGRDTGELFF. DNA for the CDR3: TGTGCCAGCAGCTTAGCAGGGAGGGATACCGGGGAGCTGTTTTTT.

The V gene is TRBV3-1, the J gene TRBJ2-1, with D perhaps matching TRBD1 (6 bases). Germline V CDR1 and CDR2: LGHDT, YNNKEL (reference sequence). The CDR3 has 18 amino acids. The V end lost 0 bases, the J end lost 1 base, and 16 bases lay between the germline ends. In DNA, the CDR3 is TGTGCCAGCAGCCAAGATCGGTCATGGGGGCCTTCCTACAATGAGCAGTTCTTC. It is translated as CASSQDRSWGPSYNEQFF.

This clonotype was counted only a few times. This chain links TRBV9 with TRBJ2-7, with D uncertain. CDR1 and CDR2 from the germline V gene are SGDLS and YYNGEE. V was cut by 4 bases and J by 3 bases, with 14 bases left in between. This CDR3 is built from 14 residues. CDR3 in amino acids: CASSTRRPFYEQYF. DNA of the CDR3: TGTGCCAGCAGCACCCGTAGACCGTTCTACGAGCAGTACTTC.

This chain links TRBV15 with TRBJ2-1; TRBD2 aligns across 14 bases. The V segment lost 5 bases and the J segment 5 bases; nucleotides outside the gene matches: 5. Germline-derived CDR1 and CDR2 are LNHNV and YYDKDF (reference sequence). This CDR3 is 16 amino acids long. The DNA of the CDR3 is TGTGCCACCAGCGGGACTAGCGGGGGCCTCAACAATGAGCAGTTCTTC. This codes for CATSGTSGGLNNEQFF.

This clonotype appeared many times. The rearrangement links TRBV5-1 to TRBJ2-3, with 8 bases that match TRBD2. The germline CDR1 and CDR2 sequences are SGHRS and YFSETQ. With 0 bases clipped from V and 2 bases from J, the junction kept 5 bases outside the gene matches. The CDR3 runs to 16 residues. CDR3 residues: CASSLEPTSATDTQYF. The CDR3 bases are TGCGCCAGCAGCTTGGAGCCGACTAGCGCCACAGATACGCAGTATTTT.

The V call is TRBV5-1, the J call TRBJ2-5, with 7 nucleotides matching TRBD2. Unmatched junction bases numbered 10, after V lost 4 bases and J lost 1 base. Germline CDR1 SGHRS, CDR2 YFSETQ. The length of the CDR3 is 16 residues. The chain's CDR3 is CASSAPSGAVQETQYF. CDR3 DNA sequence: TGCGCCAGCAGCGCCCCCAGCGGGGCGGTCCAAGAGACCCAGTACTTC. The full variable domain, its missing parts supplied by reference TRBV5-1 and TRBJ2-5, is KAGVTQTPRYLIKTRGQQVTLSCSPISGHRSVSWYQQTPGQGLQFLFEYFSETQRNKGNFPGRFSGRQFSNSRSEMNVSTLELGDSALYLCASSAPSGAVQETQYFGPGTRLLVL.